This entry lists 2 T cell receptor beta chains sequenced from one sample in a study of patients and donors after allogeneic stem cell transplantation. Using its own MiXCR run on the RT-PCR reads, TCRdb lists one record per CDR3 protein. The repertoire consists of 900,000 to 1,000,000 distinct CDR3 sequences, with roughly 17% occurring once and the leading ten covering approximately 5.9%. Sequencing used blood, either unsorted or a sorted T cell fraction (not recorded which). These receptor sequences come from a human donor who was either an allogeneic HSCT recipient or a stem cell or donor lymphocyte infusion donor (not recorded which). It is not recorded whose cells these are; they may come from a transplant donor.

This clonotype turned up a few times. The CDR3 protein is CASSSGAGFNTEAFF. The CDR3 DNA sequence: TGTGCCAGCAGCTCAGGGGCAGGTTTTAACACTGAAGCTTTCTTT. V is TRBV5-8 and J is TRBJ1-1; tentative D call: TRBD1 (6 bases). The CDR3 runs 15 residues. In germline, CDR1 is SGHTS, CDR2 YDEGEE. The V and J ends lost 3 bases and 2 bases respectively, with 14 bases between them.

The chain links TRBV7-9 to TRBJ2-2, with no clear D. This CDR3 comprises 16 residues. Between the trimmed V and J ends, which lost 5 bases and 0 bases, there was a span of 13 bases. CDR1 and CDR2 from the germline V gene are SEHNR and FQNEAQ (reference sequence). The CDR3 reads CASSPTTGPNTGELFF. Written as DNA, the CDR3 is TGTGCCAGCAGCCCCACGACGGGCCCGAACACCGGGGAGCTGTTTTTT.